The 17 T cell receptor beta chains below come from one sample, sequenced in a study of Tregs in tolerant kidney transplant recipients. Sequencing was performed with immunoSEQ multiplex PCR; in TCRdb, only in-frame clones are kept and a portion is missing. This table holds some 250,000 clones, roughly 80% found once. The sample was CD4+ T cells from blood. The receptors stem from a human donor in good health.

V gene TRBV6-5 combines with J gene TRBJ1-1, with 10 bases aligning to TRBD1. The CDR3 contains 14 residues. Germline V lookup: CDR1 MNHEY, CDR2 SVGAGI. Losses at the gene ends were 5 bases for V and 5 bases for J; bases not matched to a gene: 5. The CDR3 reads CASSRDRGATEAFF. CDR3 nucleotide sequence: TGTGCCAGCAGTAGGGACAGGGGAGCTACTGAAGCTTTCTTT.

The genes are TRBV6-1 and TRBJ1-1, with D hard to call. The V end was cut by 6 bases, the J end by 0 bases, with 14 bases between. Germline V gives CDR1 MNHNS, CDR2 SASEGT. The CDR3 length is 15 residues. The CDR3 region is CASSVRGQLNTEAFF. CDR3 bases: TGTGCCAGCAGCGTCAGAGGCCAGTTGAACACTGAAGCTTTCTTT.

The CDR3 protein is CATRWVTGFIDTQYF. The CDR3 coding sequence is TGTGCCACACGATGGGTGACAGGGTTCATAGATACGCAGTATTTT. The chain couples TRBV10-3 to TRBJ2-3, with TRBD1 identical over 7 bases. V lost 10 bases, J lost 5 bases, and 15 bases stayed unmatched. From germline, CDR1 is ENHRY and CDR2 SYGVKD. This CDR3 spans 15 amino acids.

About this clone itself: Other DNA sequences in this specimen translate into the identical CDR3. The chain joins TRBV12-5 to TRBJ1-4; D unclear. The CDR3 covers 11 residues. Germline V gene data show CDR1 as LGHNT and CDR2 as FRNRAP. Trimming pared 1 base from V and 8 bases from J, leaving 2 bases between. Written as DNA, the CDR3 is TGTGCTAGTGGTTTGGGGGAAAAACTGTTTTTT. This translates into CASGLGEKLFF.

This chain connects TRBV5-8 to TRBJ1-5; no clear D. The V gene's germline CDR1 is SGHTS and CDR2 YDEGEE. The V gene lost 4 bases and the J gene lost 0 bases, with 14 bases spanning the gap. The CDR3 consists of 16 residues. CDR3 protein: CASSPGEAFSNQPQHF. The CDR3 DNA sequence: TGTGCCAGCAGCCCCGGCGAGGCTTTTAGCAATCAGCCCCAGCATTTT.

As for this clone: Additional DNA sequences in this sample encode the identical CDR3. This sequence joins TRBV18 and TRBJ1-1; D call uncertain. From germline, CDR1 is KGHSH and CDR2 LQKENI. With 3 bases removed from V and 5 bases from J, the gap between germline ends came to 16 bases. The CDR3 is made up of 15 amino acids. CDR3 DNA: TGTGCCAGCTCACCTCGGAGCGGCGCGGGGACTGAAGCTTTCTTT. Amino acids: CASSPRSGAGTEAFF.

J is TRBJ1-2 and V is TRBV5-8; perhaps TRBD1 as D (6 bases). The CDR3 length is 13 residues. The germline gives CDR1 SGHTS, CDR2 YDEGEE. Trimming took 4 bases from V and 8 from J, leaving 15 bases between them. CDR3 coding DNA: TGTGCCAGCAGCAAGGACCCAGGGGAGGGCTACACCTTC. Translated, it gives CASSKDPGEGYTF. Supplemented by reference TRBV5-8 and TRBJ1-2, the full variable domain reads EAGVTQSPTHLIKTRGQQATLRCSPISGHTSVYWYQQALGLGLQFLLWYDEGEERNRGNFPPRFSGRQFPNYSSELNVNALELEDSALYLCASSKDPGEGYTFGSGTRLTVV.

The chain links TRBV30 to TRBJ2-1; D unclear. There are 12 residues in the CDR3. The V gene's germline CDR1 is GTSNPN and CDR2 SVGIG (reference sequence). Trimming removed 0 bases from V and 7 bases from J, with 7 bases in between. The CDR3 coding sequence is TGTGCCTGGAGTGTAGCGTTAAATGAGCAGTTCTTC. As protein: CAWSVALNEQFF.

V and J are TRBV7-9 and TRBJ2-7; 8 positions match TRBD2. Germline V gene sequence: CDR1 SEHNR, CDR2 FQNEAQ (reference sequence). The CDR3 runs to 15 residues. Germline trimming cut 5 bases from V and 3 bases from J; bases unmatched to any gene: 9. The CDR3 DNA sequence: TGTGCCAGCAGCCCCCTAACGGGAGGGAACTACGAGCAGTACTTC. It codes for CASSPLTGGNYEQYF.

The chain combines TRBV5-4 with TRBJ2-2; TRBD1 might be the D (5 bases). V was cut by 6 bases and J by 0 bases, with 15 bases left in between. CDR3 length equals 16 residues. Germline V lookup: CDR1 SGHNT, CDR2 YYREEE (reference sequence). The CDR3 loop is CASTLRGPTNTGELFF. The CDR3 coding sequence is TGTGCCAGCACCCTTAGGGGCCCAACGAACACCGGGGAGCTGTTTTTT.

In its sample, this clone was seen a few times. The rearrangement joins TRBV30 to TRBJ1-3, with D perhaps matching TRBD1 (6 bases). V lost 3 bases, J lost 0 bases, and 9 bases lay in between. The CDR3 spans 14 residues. In germline, CDR1 is GTSNPN, CDR2 SVGIG (reference sequence). The CDR3 sequence: CAWRQGNSGNTIYF. CDR3 nucleotides: TGTGCCTGGAGGCAGGGGAACTCTGGAAACACCATATATTTT.

The chain recombines TRBV7-8 with TRBJ1-1; 8 bases line up with TRBD1. With 1 base clipped from V and 5 bases from J, the junction kept 3 bases outside the gene matches. The CDR3 has 14 residues. CDR1 is SGHVS and CDR2 is FQNEAQ in the germline V gene. Here the CDR3 reads CASSLGTGRTEAFF. The DNA of the CDR3 is TGTGCCAGCAGCTTAGGGACAGGGAGGACTGAAGCTTTCTTT.

For this clone: At one end, the junction sequence differs from germline, possibly due to a read error. The gene calls are TRBV7-7 and TRBJ1-5, with D unclear. The CDR3 length is 13 residues. From germline, CDR1 is SSHAT and CDR2 FNYEAQ (reference sequence). The chain's CDR3 is CASSLAFEGPQHF. As DNA, the CDR3 is TGTGCTAGCAGCTTAGCTTTTGAAGGGCCCCAGCATTTT.

The rearrangement uses TRBV5-1 and TRBJ2-7; D call uncertain. The CDR3 contains 14 residues. Germline V CDR1 and CDR2: SGHRS, YFSETQ. Between the trimmed V and J ends, which lost 0 bases and 3 bases, there was a span of 10 bases. CDR3 loop: CASSLGQKDYEQYF. The CDR3 DNA reads as TGCGCCAGCAGCTTGGGCCAGAAAGACTACGAGCAGTACTTC.

This clone has just a few counts. The rearrangement uses TRBV19 and TRBJ2-3; TRBD1 might be the D (5 bases). The CDR3 is made up of 13 amino acids. Trimming removed 0 bases from V and 4 bases from J, with 5 bases in between. Per the germline V gene, CDR1 is LNHDA and CDR2 is SQIVND (reference sequence). CDR3 nucleotide sequence: TGTGCCAGTAGTATAGAAGGGGCAGATACGCAGTATTTT. Its translation: CASSIEGADTQYF.

The chain couples TRBV5-5 to TRBJ1-4; unclear D gene. The CDR3 loop spans 18 amino acids. Germline CDR1 reads SGHKS; CDR2 reads YYEKEE (reference sequence). V lost 2 bases and J lost 0, with 17 bases in between. As DNA, the CDR3 is TGTGCCAGCAGCTTCCTTGGTGGGCCCAGCACAACTAATGAAAAACTGTTTTTT. It is translated as CASSFLGGPSTTNEKLFF. Complete variable domain (other parts from reference TRBV5-5 and TRBJ1-4): DAGVTQSPTHLIKTRGQQVTLRCSPISGHKSVSWYQQVLGQGPQFIFQYYEKEERGRGNFPDRFSARQFPNYSSELNVNALLLGDSALYLCASSFLGGPSTTNEKLFFGSGTQLSVL.

The chain has TRBV6-1 and TRBJ2-7; TRBD2 aligns across 11 bases. This CDR3 has 15 residues. V was clipped by 3 bases and J by 5 bases; unmatched bases: 6. CDR1 MNHNS and CDR2 SASEGT come from the germline V gene. In DNA, the CDR3 is TGTGCCAGCAGTGAGCCTAGCGGGAGGATCCACGAGCAGTACTTC. Its protein is CASSEPSGRIHEQYF.